The 22 T cell receptor beta chains below were found in one sample sequenced in a study of cytomegalovirus exposure and HLA in healthy donors. Clones were sequenced by immunoSEQ multiplex PCR, and TCRdb holds only the in-frame ones, with some missing. This table holds approximately 98,000 clones, roughly 95% found once. The sample taken for sequencing was PBMCs. The source of these receptors is a woman between 18 and 29 years old in good health and CMV-seronegative.

This chain joins TRBV28 and TRBJ1-1, with D perhaps matching TRBD1 (6 bases). This CDR3 is built from 15 residues. The germline V gene has CDR1 MDHEN and CDR2 SYDVKM. The germline V and J ends were trimmed by 1 base and 1 base, with 10 bases remaining between them. CDR3 DNA sequence: TGTGCCAGCAGTTTATCAGGGGCGAAGAACACTGAAGCTTTCTTT. Its translation: CASSLSGAKNTEAFF. Full variable domain (outside the CDR3, taken from reference TRBV28 and TRBJ1-1): DVKVTQSSRYLVKRTGEKVFLECVQDMDHENMFWYRQDPGLGLRLIYFSYDVKMKEKGDIPEGYSVSREKKERFSLILESASTNQTSMYLCASSLSGAKNTEAFFGQGTRLTVV.

This chain joins TRBV28 and TRBJ1-2; TRBD1 aligns across 9 bases. CDR1 is MDHEN and CDR2 is SYDVKM in the germline V gene. The CDR3 extends over 15 amino acids. Trimming removed 3 bases from V and 4 bases from J; junction bases left unmatched: 6. The CDR3 spells CASSFPGTGSYGYTF. CDR3 sequence (DNA): TGTGCCAGCAGTTTTCCCGGGACAGGGAGCTATGGCTACACCTTC.

This sequence joins TRBV11-2 and TRBJ1-1, with 9 bases that match TRBD1. This CDR3 has 13 residues. V was clipped by 8 bases and J by 5 bases; unmatched bases: 6. CDR1 and CDR2 from the germline V gene are SGHAT and FQNNGV. Here the CDR3 DNA reads TGTGCCAGCCACAGGGGGCGGGTGACTGAAGCTTTCTTT. Its protein product is CASHRGRVTEAFF.

This clone was detected only once. The chain couples TRBV19 to TRBJ1-5; D might be TRBD1 (5 bases). The CDR3 extends over 14 amino acids. V gave up 3 bases and J gave up 5 bases, with 11 bases separating them. Germline values: CDR1 LNHDA, CDR2 SQIVND (reference sequence). The CDR3 sequence is CASSIAGRDQPQHF. CDR3 DNA: TGTGCCAGTAGTATTGCCGGCAGGGATCAGCCCCAGCATTTT.

The sample holds one count of this clone. The chain combines TRBV19 with TRBJ2-7, with 9 nucleotides matching TRBD1. The CDR3 covers 15 residues. J lost 5 bases, V lost 1 base, and 6 bases had no gene match. From germline, CDR1 is LNHDA and CDR2 SQIVND (reference sequence). CDR3 region: CASSIGGQGINEQYF. DNA of the CDR3: TGTGCCAGTAGTATAGGGGGACAGGGAATAAACGAGCAGTACTTC. The whole variable domain, filled in from reference TRBV19 and TRBJ2-7, reads DGGITQSPKYLFRKEGQNVTLSCEQNLNHDAMYWYRQDPGQGLRLIYYSQIVNDFQKGDIAEGYSVSREKKESFPLTVTSAQKNPTAFYLCASSIGGQGINEQYFGPGTRLTVT.

This clone was observed a single time. The chain couples TRBV28 to TRBJ2-5; 12 bases agree with TRBD2. J lost 5 bases, V lost 9 bases, and 4 bases had no gene match. This CDR3 has 13 amino acids. Germline CDR1 and CDR2: MDHEN and SYDVKM. The DNA for the CDR3 is TGTGCCAGTGCTAGCGGGGGGGTGGAGACCCAGTACTTC. Amino acid sequence: CASASGGVETQYF.

The V and J genes are TRBV28 and TRBJ1-6; 9 bases are a match to TRBD1. CDR3 length: 14 amino acids. The V and J ends lost 7 bases and 8 bases, in that order; junction bases with no gene match: 6. Germline loops: CDR1 MDHEN, CDR2 SYDVKM. The CDR3: CASKPGQGHSPLHF. CDR3 DNA sequence: TGTGCCAGCAAACCGGGACAGGGACATTCACCCCTCCACTTT.

The genes are TRBV2 and TRBJ1-1; no reliable D call. The ends were cut back, 11 bases at V and 10 bases at J, with 11 bases in the middle. Per the germline V gene, CDR1 is SNHLY and CDR2 is FYNNEI. The CDR3 has 9 amino acids. The CDR3 loop reads CAGLDSAFF. The CDR3 nucleotides read TGTGCCGGACTAGATTCAGCTTTCTTT.

This chain uses TRBV5-1 with TRBJ2-1; D is possibly TRBD1 (5 bases). The germline CDR1 and CDR2 sequences are SGHRS and YFSETQ. The CDR3 has 14 amino acids. The germline V and J ends were trimmed by 0 bases and 7 bases, with 11 bases remaining between them. Here the CDR3 DNA reads TGCGCCAGCAGCTTGGGACAGAGAAATAATGAGCAGTTCTTC. Its protein product is CASSLGQRNNEQFF.

This clone was seen a single time. The chain employs TRBV28 and TRBJ2-7; D possibly corresponds to TRBD2 (7 bases). The CDR3 consists of 16 residues. Germline CDR1 is MDHEN and CDR2 is SYDVKM. V was pared by 4 bases and J by 4 bases, with 20 bases between. The CDR3 here is CASSSNLGGGVYEQYF. The CDR3 DNA follows: TGTGCCAGCAGTTCCAATTTGGGGGGGGGCGTTTACGAGCAGTACTTC.

The chain is built from TRBV11-1 and TRBJ1-6, with D possibly matching TRBD1 (6 bases). Trimming took off 1 base at V and 7 bases at J, with 11 bases between the two ends. The CDR3 contains 15 residues. Germline CDR1 reads SGHAT; CDR2 reads FQDESV (reference sequence). As DNA, the CDR3 is TGTGCCAGCAGCTTAGTAGGGACACCGAATTCACCCCTCCACTTT. This gives the protein CASSLVGTPNSPLHF.

V usage is TRBV5-1 and J usage is TRBJ2-1; D might be TRBD1 (6 bases). The CDR3 is made up of 14 amino acids. In germline, CDR1 is SGHRS, CDR2 YFSETQ. Between the trimmed V and J ends, which lost 2 bases and 1 base, there was a span of 7 bases. CDR3 sequence reads: CASSFDRSYNEQFF. The CDR3 DNA is TGCGCCAGCAGCTTTGACAGGTCCTACAATGAGCAGTTCTTC. The whole variable domain, remainder taken from reference TRBV5-1 and TRBJ2-1, is KAGVTQTPRYLIKTRGQQVTLSCSPISGHRSVSWYQQTPGQGLQFLFEYFSETQRNKGNFPGRFSGRQFSNSRSEMNVSTLELGDSALYLCASSFDRSYNEQFFGPGTRLTVL.

The chain has TRBV9 and TRBJ1-2; 11 positions match TRBD1. V shed 3 bases, J shed 8 bases, and the junction held 12 bases outside the gene matches. The CDR3 is 16 residues long. Per germline, CDR1 SGDLS and CDR2 YYNGEE. CDR3 residues: CASSALPGTGGRGYTF. CDR3 sequence (DNA): TGTGCCAGCAGCGCCCTCCCCGGGACAGGGGGTCGAGGCTACACCTTC. Combining the CDR3 with reference TRBV9 and TRBJ1-2 gives the whole variable domain DSGVTQTPKHLITATGQRVTLRCSPRSGDLSVYWYQQSLDQGLQFLIQYYNGEERAKGNILERFSAQQFPDLHSELNLSSLELGDSALYFCASSALPGTGGRGYTFGSGTRLTVV.

The rearrangement uses TRBV7-3 and TRBJ2-2; possibly TRBD2 for D (5 bases). CDR3 length: 16 amino acids. The germline V and J ends were trimmed by 0 bases and 4 bases, with 12 bases remaining between them. Looked up from germline, CDR1 is SGHTA and CDR2 is FQGTGA. CDR3 sequence: CASSLTGTRATGELFF. The CDR3, as DNA: TGTGCCAGCAGCTTAACGGGAACTAGGGCCACCGGGGAGCTGTTTTTT.

The J gene is TRBJ1-2, the V gene TRBV27, with a possible D match to TRBD1 (6 bases). V lost 5 bases and J 4 bases, leaving 23 bases between the germline ends. Germline V gene data show CDR1 as MNHEY and CDR2 as SMNVEV (reference sequence). The CDR3 contains 17 residues. The chain's CDR3 is CASSPLGRQGWVYGYTF. The DNA of the CDR3 is TGTGCCAGCAGTCCACTGGGGCGGCAGGGGTGGGTCTATGGCTACACCTTC.

The V gene is TRBV27, the J gene TRBJ1-2, with a possible D match to TRBD1 (5 bases). The CDR3 length is 13 residues. The germline V and J ends were trimmed by 4 bases and 8 bases, with 14 bases remaining between them. Germline CDR1 MNHEY, CDR2 SMNVEV (reference sequence). The CDR3 DNA sequence: TGTGCCAGCAGTTGGGGCCAGGGAAGGGGCTACACCTTC. Translating gives CASSWGQGRGYTF.

V usage is TRBV7-6 and J usage is TRBJ2-3, with 8 nucleotides matching TRBD2. V was pared by 5 bases and J by 4 bases, with 5 bases of the junction left unmatched. In germline, CDR1 is SGHVS, CDR2 FNYEAQ. The CDR3 has 14 amino acids. The DNA of the CDR3 is TGTGCCAGCAGCCGCGGGGGGAACTCAGATACGCAGTATTTT. Translation: CASSRGGNSDTQYF.

The gene calls are TRBV4-1 and TRBJ2-3; 9 nucleotides align to TRBD1. V lost 2 bases to trimming and J lost 3 bases; unmatched junction nucleotides: 6. Germline V gene lookup returns CDR1 MGHRA and CDR2 YSYEKL. CDR3 length: 16 amino acids. The CDR3 reads CASSQTGGAGTDTQYF. The CDR3 DNA sequence: TGCGCCAGCAGCCAAACAGGGGGCGCGGGTACAGATACGCAGTATTTT.

This rearrangement joins TRBV5-5 to TRBJ2-7, with D unresolved. Trimming stripped 0 bases from V and 3 bases from J, with 10 bases between. The CDR3 length is 14 residues. Germline lookup yields CDR1 SGHKS and CDR2 YYEKEE (reference sequence). This chain's CDR3 is CASSLGLRNYEQYF. The CDR3 coding sequence is TGTGCCAGCAGCTTGGGCCTGCGGAACTACGAGCAGTACTTC.

In DNA, the CDR3 is TGTGCCAGCAGCCTACTGGGGGACACCACTGAAGCTTTCTTT. It specifies CASSLLGDTTEAFF. The gene calls are TRBV6-1 and TRBJ1-1; D is perhaps TRBD1 (6 bases). The CDR3 consists of 14 residues. Germline V gene data show CDR1 as MNHNS and CDR2 as SASEGT. V was pared by 6 bases and J by 4 bases, with 15 bases between.

The chain carries TRBV2 and TRBJ2-1; 7 nucleotides line up with TRBD1. The junction had 7 bases not matched to a gene; V was cut back by 7 bases and J by 1 base. The CDR3 length is 15 residues. The germline gives CDR1 SNHLY, CDR2 FYNNEI. For the CDR3, the DNA is TGTGCCAGCAAGGGACAGCCCAATTCCTACAATGAGCAGTTCTTC. It specifies CASKGQPNSYNEQFF.

The rearrangement joins TRBV2 to TRBJ2-7; the D is unclear. Germline CDR1 is SNHLY and CDR2 is FYNNEI. The CDR3 is 14 amino acids. Trimming cost V 7 bases and J 0 bases, with 13 bases left between them. This CDR3 is CASNHPGYSYEQYF. CDR3 sequence (DNA): TGTGCCAGCAATCACCCGGGTTACTCCTACGAGCAGTACTTC.